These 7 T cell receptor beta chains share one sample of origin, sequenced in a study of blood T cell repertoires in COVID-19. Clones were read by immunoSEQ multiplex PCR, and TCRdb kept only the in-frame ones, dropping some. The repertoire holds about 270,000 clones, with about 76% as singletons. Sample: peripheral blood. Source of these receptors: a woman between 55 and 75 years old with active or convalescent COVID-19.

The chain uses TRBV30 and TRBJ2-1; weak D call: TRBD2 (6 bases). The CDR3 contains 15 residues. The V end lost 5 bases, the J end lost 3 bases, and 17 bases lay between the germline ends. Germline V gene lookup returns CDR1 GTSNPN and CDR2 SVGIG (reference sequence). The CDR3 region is CAWASLARNYNEQFF. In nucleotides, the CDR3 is TGTGCCTGGGCTTCTCTAGCGAGAAACTACAATGAGCAGTTCTTC.

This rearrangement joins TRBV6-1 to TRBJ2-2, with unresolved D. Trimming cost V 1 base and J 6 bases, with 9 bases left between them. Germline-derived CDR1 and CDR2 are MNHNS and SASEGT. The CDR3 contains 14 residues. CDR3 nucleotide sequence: TGTGCCAGCAGTGAAGAGATTGAGGCCGGGGAGCTGTTTTTT. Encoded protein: CASSEEIEAGELFF.

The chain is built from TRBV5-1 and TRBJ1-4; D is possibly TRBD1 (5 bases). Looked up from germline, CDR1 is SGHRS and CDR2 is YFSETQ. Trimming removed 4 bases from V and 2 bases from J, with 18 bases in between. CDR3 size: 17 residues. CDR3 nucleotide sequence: TGCGCCAGCAGCCCCGGGAGGGGCCCAGCGACTAATGAAAAACTGTTTTTT. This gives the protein CASSPGRGPATNEKLFF. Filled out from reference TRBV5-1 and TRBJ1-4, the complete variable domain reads KAGVTQTPRYLIKTRGQQVTLSCSPISGHRSVSWYQQTPGQGLQFLFEYFSETQRNKGNFPGRFSGRQFSNSRSEMNVSTLELGDSALYLCASSPGRGPATNEKLFFGSGTQLSVL.

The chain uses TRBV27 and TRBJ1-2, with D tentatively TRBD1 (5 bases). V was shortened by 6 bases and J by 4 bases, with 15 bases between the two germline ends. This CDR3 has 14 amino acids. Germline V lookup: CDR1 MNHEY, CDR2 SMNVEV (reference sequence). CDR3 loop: CASSSRQGGYGYTF. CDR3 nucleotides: TGTGCCAGCAGCTCCCGCCAGGGAGGCTATGGCTACACCTTC.

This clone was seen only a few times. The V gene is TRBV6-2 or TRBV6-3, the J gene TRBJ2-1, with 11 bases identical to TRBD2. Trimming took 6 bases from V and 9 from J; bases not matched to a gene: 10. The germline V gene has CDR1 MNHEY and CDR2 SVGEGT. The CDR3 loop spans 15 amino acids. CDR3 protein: CASSAPGLAVFEQFF. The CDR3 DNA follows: TGTGCCAGCAGCGCCCCGGGACTAGCGGTATTTGAGCAGTTCTTC.

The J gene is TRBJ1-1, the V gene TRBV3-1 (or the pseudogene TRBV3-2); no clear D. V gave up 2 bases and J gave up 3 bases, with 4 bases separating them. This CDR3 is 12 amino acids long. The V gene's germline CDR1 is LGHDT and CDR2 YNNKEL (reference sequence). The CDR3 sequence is CASSQRDTEAFF. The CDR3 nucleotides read TGTGCCAGCAGCCAAAGAGACACTGAAGCTTTCTTT.

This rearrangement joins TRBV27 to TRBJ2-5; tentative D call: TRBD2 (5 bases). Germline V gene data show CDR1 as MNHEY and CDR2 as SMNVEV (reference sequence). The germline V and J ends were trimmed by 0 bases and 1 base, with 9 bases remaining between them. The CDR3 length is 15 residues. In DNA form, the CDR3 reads TGTGCCAGCAGTTTATCCCGGGGAACCCAAGAGACCCAGTACTTC. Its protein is CASSLSRGTQETQYF.